This T cell receptor (beta chain) was captured in a study of T-cell memory formation after mild COVID-19. Whole-study results and caveats: Some clones that responded were present in memory (sampled pre-infection), which suggests cross-reactive memory joined. CD4+ bias marked clones expanding day 15 to 37, unlike balanced contracting clones.

Between the trimmed V and J ends, which lost 0 bases and 7 bases, there was a span of 10 bases. This CDR3 comprises 14 residues. Germline CDR1 MGHRA, CDR2 YSYEKL. Comments on this clonotype: Its antigen remains unknown.

Constant-segment primers and 5'RACE yielded cDNA libraries for TCR alpha and TCR beta, each carrying sample barcodes and UMIs. TCRdb re-analysed the 5' RACE reads in MiXCR, keeping a single row per CDR3 protein. The sample has 450,000 to 650,000 distinct CDR3 sequences, 18% seen once. The source is an adult woman who had mild COVID-19 (a few samples of this study predate the infection). Cell type and time point are not known. Sequencing was performed on PBMCs or a T cell subset sorted from them (not recorded which). This rearrangement joins TRBV4-1 to TRBJ1-5, with D perhaps matching TRBD1 (6 bases). CDR3 sequence reads: CASSQEDSFQPQHF. The CDR3 DNA is TGCGCCAGCAGCCAAGAGGACAGTTTCCAGCCCCAGCATTTT.